The present T cell receptor (beta chain) was sequenced within a study of blood T cells in healthy people across ages (dated by TCRdb to 2015 to 2017). The study in broad terms: In model experiments, roughly one uniquely barcoded TCR beta cDNA molecule per two T cells was captured by template switching. Using deep sequencing normalized with unique cDNA molecular identifiers, the study measured how TCR beta repertoire diversity changes with age. Four age groups were formed from the donors: young (average approximately 15 years), middle-aged (around 39), aged (roughly 59) and long-lived (about 80). To avoid experimental bias, donors of different ages were randomly spread across the sequencing lanes. The study analyzed two additional independent replicas of 1 million unique cDNA reads from the same blood draw for two donors, one aged 18 to 29 and one aged 80 or older.

From the cysteine up to the phenylalanine, the CDR3 has a length of 16 residues. Only the CDR3 portion is preserved as DNA: 48 bases, with reading frame beginning at the first base. The V end loses 6 bases and the J end loses 7 bases, and a stretch of 21 bases separates them. CDR1 and CDR2, per the germline V gene, are MDHEN and SYDVKM. The sample holds many counts of this clonotype. No cognate antigen has been identified for it. The input lacks base qualities; no much larger clone sits a single base away. Libraries were constructed by 5' RACE. The instrument given in TCRdb is Illumina HiSeq 2500. The second PCR ran for roughly 7 to 11 cycles and used a J-beta primer mix along with a sample-barcoded 5' primer. Each TCR beta cDNA molecule received a unique molecular identifier from a template-switch 5' adaptor carrying 12 random nucleotides. At least 2.5 million CDR3-containing paired-end reads were obtained from each sample. First-strand cDNA synthesis was performed from all RNA using the Mint cDNA synthesis kit, with priming by a TRBC-specific oligonucleotide. Following uracil-DNA glycosylase treatment, a first 18-cycle PCR with universal primers M1SS and BC2_uni_R was performed on all cDNA. As for the authors' bioinformatics: For normalization, 1 million high-quality reads were randomly selected from each sample, with every read carrying a distinct molecular identifier. Instead of being binned into consensus sequences, reads that shared molecular identifiers were thrown out. MiTCR, run with a Q25 quality threshold and the strictest error-elimination algorithm, handled CDR3 identification, clonotype clustering and error correction. A nonparametric unseen species model using Euler transformation provided a lower-bound estimate of total TCR beta diversity. TCRdb reanalyzed the raw reads on its own, using fastp at Q25 for trimming and MiXCR for clone calling, and kept in-frame beta chains. CDR3 protein duplicates are merged, each entry listing the most common genes and DNA. These V and J calls derive from TCRdb rather than the authors' analysis. This sample gives hundreds of thousands of distinct CDR3 sequences in total; around 20% of them show up just once. The ten largest make up approximately 3.7% of the sample.

What the study reported, not specific to this receptor: The long-lived group showed more naive CD4+ T cells, fewer expanded clones and increased TCR diversity than the aged group, suggesting age selection. A strong correlation was found between observed TCR beta diversity and the percentage of naive T cells measured by flow cytometry. Because profiling used bulk unsorted PBMCs, naive and antigen-experienced compartments could not be compared conclusively. As age increased, observed TCR beta diversity per million T cells dropped in a roughly linear way, and a significant reduction was already evident by age about 40. Because the CMV infection status of the donors was unknown, age-related changes in expanded clonotypes may potentially have been confounded. Estimates of total diversity from one million sequenced T cells were regarded as lower bounds and underestimates.

Donors were approximately 42 systemically healthy Caucasian individuals from Russia aged roughly 6 to 90 years. Each donor gave 8 to 10 milliliters of peripheral blood, drawn into EDTA-treated Vacutainer tubes. PBMCs were isolated by Ficoll-Paque density-gradient centrifugation, with at least 7 million obtained per sample. Trizol reagent was used to extract total RNA from PBMCs, with at least 5 micrograms per sample. Naive CD45RAhigh/CD27high T cell percentages were measured by flow cytometry on a PBMC aliquot from every donor. Sample: blood. The source is a man in his 70s in good health. The rearranged segments are TRBV28 and TRBJ1-4; TRBD1 is a weak D gene call, 5 bases matching. The sequence in DNA is TGTGCCAGCAGACCCTTAGGGGAGCGTGGTCGTGAAAAACTGTTTTTT. Translation gives CASRPLGERGREKLFF. The CDR3 plus the reference TRBV28 and TRBJ1-4 genes for the other parts give the full variable domain: DVKVTQSSRYLVKRTGEKVFLECVQDMDHENMFWYRQDPGLGLRLIYFSYDVKMKEKGDIPEGYSVSREKKERFSLILESASTNQTSMYLCASRPLGERGREKLFFGSGTQLSVL.